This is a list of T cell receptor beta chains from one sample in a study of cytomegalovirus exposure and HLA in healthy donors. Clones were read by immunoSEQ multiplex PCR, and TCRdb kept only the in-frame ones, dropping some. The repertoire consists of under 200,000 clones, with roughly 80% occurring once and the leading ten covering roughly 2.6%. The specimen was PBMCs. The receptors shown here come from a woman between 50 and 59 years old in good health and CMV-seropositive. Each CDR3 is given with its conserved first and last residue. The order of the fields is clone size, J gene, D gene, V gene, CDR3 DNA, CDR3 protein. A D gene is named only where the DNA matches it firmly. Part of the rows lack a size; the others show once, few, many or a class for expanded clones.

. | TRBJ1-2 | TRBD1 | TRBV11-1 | TGTGCCAGCAGCTGGACAGGGGCGGCCTATGGCTACACCTTC | CASSWTGAAYGYTF
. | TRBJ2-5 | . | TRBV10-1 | TGCGCCAGCAGTGAAAACTACCAAGAGACCCAGTACTTC | CASSENYQETQYF
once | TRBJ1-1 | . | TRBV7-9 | TGTGCCAGCAGCTTAAGGGGCGGGGCAGGAGGGACTGAAGCTTTCTTT | CASSLRGGAGGTEAFF
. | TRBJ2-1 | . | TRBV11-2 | TGTGCCAGCAGCTTAGCGGGCTCCTACAATGAGCAGTTCTTC | CASSLAGSYNEQFF
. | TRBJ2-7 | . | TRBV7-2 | TGTGCCAGCAGCCAACAGGATACGGCGCAGCAGTACTTC | CASSQQDTAQQYF
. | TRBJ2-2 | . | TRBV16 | TGTGCCAGCAGCCAAAGGATAGAGGGCACCGGGGAGCTGTTTTTT | CASSQRIEGTGELFF
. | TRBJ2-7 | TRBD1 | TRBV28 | TGTGCCAGCAGTTTATACAGGGGCGGGGAGCAGTACTTC | CASSLYRGGEQYF
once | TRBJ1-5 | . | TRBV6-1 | TGTGCCAGCAGTCCCGGGACACAGAATCAGCCCCAGCATTTT | CASSPGTQNQPQHF
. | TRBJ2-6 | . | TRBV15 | TGTGCCGCCAGCAGAGTGGGGGGGCGCGGGGCCAACGTCCTGACTTTC | CAASRVGGRGANVLTF
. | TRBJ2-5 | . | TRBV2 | TGTGCCAGCTCTCCTTCGTCGGGGACCCAGTACTTC | CASSPSSGTQYF
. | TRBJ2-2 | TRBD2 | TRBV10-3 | TGTGCCATCAGTGAGTCAGGGGAGGGTGAGCTGTTTTTT | CAISESGEGELFF
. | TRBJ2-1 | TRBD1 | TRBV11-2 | TGTGCCAGCAGCTTGGCCCCGACAGGGGTCTACAATGAGCAGTTCTTC | CASSLAPTGVYNEQFF
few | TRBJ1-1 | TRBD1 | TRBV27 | TGTGCCAGCAGAGGGGGCCTCAACACTGAAGCTTTCTTT | CASRGGLNTEAFF
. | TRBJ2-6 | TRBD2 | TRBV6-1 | TGTGCCAGCAGCCGCGGACTAGCTGGGGCCAACGTCCTGACTTTC | CASSRGLAGANVLTF
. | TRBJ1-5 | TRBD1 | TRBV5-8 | TGTGCCAGCAGCTTGGGGGGACAGTGGGCTAGCAATCAGCCCCAGCATTTT | CASSLGGQWASNQPQHF
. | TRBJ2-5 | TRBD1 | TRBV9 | TGTGCCAGCAGCGTAGGGGACAGGGGGACAGAGACCCAGTACTTC | CASSVGDRGTETQYF
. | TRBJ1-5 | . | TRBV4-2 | TGTGCCAGCAGCCAAGGCCGGGATCAGCCCCAGCATTTT | CASSQGRDQPQHF
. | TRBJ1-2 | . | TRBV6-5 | TGTGCCAGCAGTCAAACAGGATTCGCTAACTATGGCTACACCTTC | CASSQTGFANYGYTF
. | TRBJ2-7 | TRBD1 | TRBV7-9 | TGTGCCAGCAGCCCTCCCGGGACAGAATACGAGCAGTACTTC | CASSPPGTEYEQYF
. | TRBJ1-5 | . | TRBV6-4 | TGTGCCAGCAGTTACGGAGGCTTTAATAGCAATCAGCCCCAGCATTTT | CASSYGGFNSNQPQHF
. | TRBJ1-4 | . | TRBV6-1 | TGTGCCAGCAGTGAATTAAATGAAAAACTGTTTTTT | CASSELNEKLFF
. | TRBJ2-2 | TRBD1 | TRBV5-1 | TGCGCCAGCAGTTCTGAGGGACAGGGGGCCGGGGAGCTGTTTTTT | CASSSEGQGAGELFF
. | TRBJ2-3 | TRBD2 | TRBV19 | TGTGCCAGTAGTATCAGAGGGCGGGGGTCAGATACGCAGTATTTT | CASSIRGRGSDTQYF
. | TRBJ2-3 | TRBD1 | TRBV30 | TGTGCCTGGAGTGTGCAGGGGGCAGCGACAGATACGCAGTATTTT | CAWSVQGAATDTQYF
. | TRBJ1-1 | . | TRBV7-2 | TGTGCCAGCAGCTTAGTTCCGGGTTACACTGAAGCTTTCTTT | CASSLVPGYTEAFF
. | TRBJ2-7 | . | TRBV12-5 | TGTGCTAGTGGCACCGGGACAAACGAGCAGTACTTC | CASGTGTNEQYF
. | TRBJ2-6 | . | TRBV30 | TGTGCCTGGAGTGTTAGGGGCCGGTCCTCTGGGGCCAACGTCCTGACTTTC | CAWSVRGRSSGANVLTF
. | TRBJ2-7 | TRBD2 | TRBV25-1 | TGTGCCAGCAGTGCCTTGGGCGGGGGTGACTACGAGCAGTACTTC | CASSALGGGDYEQYF
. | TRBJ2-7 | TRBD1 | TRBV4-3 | TGCGCCAGCAGCCAAGGGGAGGACAGGGCCTCCTACGAGCAGTACTTC | CASSQGEDRASYEQYF
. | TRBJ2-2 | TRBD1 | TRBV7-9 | TGTGCCAGCAGCTTAGATTGGCCCGGGACAGGGGGCACCGGGGAGCTGTTTTTT | CASSLDWPGTGGTGELFF
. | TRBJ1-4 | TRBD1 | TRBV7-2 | TGTGCCAGCAGCCTCCGACAGGGGGTTAATGAAAAACTGTTTTTT | CASSLRQGVNEKLFF
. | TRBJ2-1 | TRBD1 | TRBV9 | TGTGCCAGCGGTGGACAGGGTTCCTACAATGAGCAGTTCTTC | CASGGQGSYNEQFF
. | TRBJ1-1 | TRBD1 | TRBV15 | TGTGCCACCAGCAGAGGGGGACAGGGGGCTAGGGACACTGAAGCTTTCTTT | CATSRGGQGARDTEAFF
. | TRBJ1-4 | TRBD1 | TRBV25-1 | TGTGCCAGCAGTTTGGGACAGGGGTATGAAAAACTGTTTTTT | CASSLGQGYEKLFF
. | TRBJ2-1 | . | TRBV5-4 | TGTGCCAGCAGCTTACAGGGCGATCCTTACAATGAGCAGTTCTTC | CASSLQGDPYNEQFF
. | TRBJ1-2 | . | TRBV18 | TGTGCCAGCTCACGGCTACAGTCTAACTATGGCTACACCTTC | CASSRLQSNYGYTF
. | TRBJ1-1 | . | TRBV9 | TGTGCCAGTAGCGTAATAACAGGTTCCACTGAAGCTTTCTTT | CASSVITGSTEAFF